This TCR beta chain was retrieved from a study of CD8 T cells in Susac syndrome. RNA totalling about 0.5 to 1 ug underwent reverse transcription with random hexamers. TCRdb reprocessed the immunoSEQ multiplex PCR reads with MiXCR, giving one entry per CDR3 protein. The repertoire consists of hundreds of thousands of distinct CDR3 sequences, with 95% occurring once and the leading ten covering about 0.088%. The V gene's germline CDR1 is SQVTM and CDR2 ANQGSEA. This CDR3 region has 11 residues. Trimming took off 7 bases at V and 3 bases at J, with 9 bases between the two ends. This receptor was identified in a human donor with multiple sclerosis. The genes are TRBV29-1 and TRBJ1-1, with D unclear. The sequenced sample was CD4+ T cells from PBMCs. CDR3 sequence reads: CSGHRDTEAFF. The CDR3 region has the DNA TGCAGCGGACATCGGGACACTGAAGCTTTCTTT.